This T cell receptor beta chain was sequenced for a study of cytomegalovirus exposure and HLA in healthy donors. A multiplex PCR was run with 60 Vbeta primers and 13 Jbeta primers. The protocol was immunoSEQ multiplex PCR, while the TCRdb copy is restricted to in-frame clones and leaves out a portion. The sample contains 150,000 to 200,000 clones, roughly 80% of which appear only once. Overall study findings and caveats: In an earlier analysis, in approximately 570 donors, most V segments appeared productive either ~87% or ~30% of the time. A missense DCLRE1C variant was associated with V- and J-gene trimming of TCR beta chains in a later analysis, and an independent cohort replicated the association. In a later analysis, CMV-associated beta chains were mostly HLA-associated, it appeared. TCR association rates varied by HLA locus in a later analysis, with DRB1 highest and HLA-C lowest.

V lost 0 bases, J lost 4 bases, and 3 bases stayed unmatched. CDR3 length: 15 amino acids. CDR1 is SGDLS and CDR2 is YYNGEE in the germline V gene. This clone was detected once. Its antigen is currently unknown. The sequenced sample was PBMCs. This chain joins TRBV9 and TRBJ2-1; TRBD2 agrees at 8 bases. The sequence was obtained from a male donor in good health and CMV-seronegative. In DNA, the CDR3 is TGTGCCAGCAGCGTAGGTCCTAGCGGGTACAATGAGCAGTTCTTC. Translation: CASSVGPSGYNEQFF. Combining the CDR3 with reference TRBV9 and TRBJ2-1 gives the whole variable domain DSGVTQTPKHLITATGQRVTLRCSPRSGDLSVYWYQQSLDQGLQFLIQYYNGEERAKGNILERFSAQQFPDLHSELNLSSLELGDSALYFCASSVGPSGYNEQFFGPGTRLTVL.